One TCR beta chain is described in this entry. The sample is drawn from a study of blood T cell repertoires in COVID-19. The V and J ends lost 0 bases and 8 bases, in that order; junction bases with no gene match: 4. Germline V lookup: CDR1 GTSNPN, CDR2 SVGIG (reference sequence). This CDR3 is 13 amino acids long. In the study's own analysis: Amplification with reference gene primers provided the estimates of nucleated cell counts. Libraries were prepared by immunoSEQ multiplex PCR; TCRdb keeps only in-frame clonotypes and omits some of them. The V and J calls and clone size were taken over from that table, and D and trimming were inferred from the DNA. The sample includes about 110,000 clones, around four fifths of them seen just once.

This receptor was taken from a woman aged 55-70 years with acute or convalescent COVID-19. Sample: peripheral blood. V gene TRBV30 combines with J gene TRBJ2-1; 7 nucleotides match TRBD2. CDR3 amino acids: CAWSVGLDDEQFF. CDR3 DNA: TGTGCCTGGAGTGTAGGACTAGACGATGAGCAGTTCTTC.